These 8 T cell receptor beta chains were sequenced from one sample in a study of molecular identifiers for immune sequencing clone quantification. TCRdb redid the calling of the PCR reads with MiXCR, one entry per CDR3 protein. The sample shows about 510,000 distinct CDR3 sequences, about 21% of them seen only once. The sample was naive CD8+ T cells from blood, with Jurkat cell RNA spiked in. The subset: FACS-sorted CD8+CD4-CCR7+CD45RA+ naive T cells. These receptors all come from a human donor in good health. Some libraries in this study had Jurkat cell RNA spiked in.

About this clonotype itself: A clone one base away is much larger, so this may be a read error. The rearrangement uses TRBV4-2 and TRBJ2-7; a weak D match, TRBD1 (6 bases). This CDR3 has 15 residues. The germline gives CDR1 LGHNA, CDR2 YNFKEQ. The CDR3 sequence: CASSQGNREIYEQHF. Here the CDR3 DNA reads TGTGCCAGCAGCCAAGGAAACAGGGAGATCTACGAGCAGCACTTC.

At least ten counts were recorded for this clonotype. This chain joins TRBV4-1 and TRBJ1-5, with D hard to call. From germline, CDR1 is MGHRA and CDR2 YSYEKL. CDR3 length: 15 residues. V shed 1 base and J shed 6 bases, with 13 bases lying between them. CDR3 nucleotides: TGCGCCAGCAGCCAAGTCCCCCGGGAGGGTCAGCCCCAGCATTTT. It translates to CASSQVPREGQPQHF.

In its sample, this clonotype was seen a few times. The gene calls are TRBV21-1 and TRBJ2-5. TRBV21-1 is assigned pseudogene status. The CDR3 has 15 residues. CDR3 sequence reads: CASSIGGTYQETQYF. The CDR3 DNA reads TGTGCCAGCAGCATTGGCGGAACGTACCAAGAGACCCAGTACTTC.

The rearrangement links TRBV12-3 or TRBV12-4 to TRBJ2-7; D is possibly TRBD1 or TRBD2 (5 bases each). The CDR3 sequence is 14 residues long. Trimming stripped 5 bases from V and 2 bases from J, with 13 bases between. The CDR3 DNA is TGTGCCAGCAGTGAAAGGGGAGTGACCTACGAGCAGTACTTC. It specifies CASSERGVTYEQYF.

This clonotype came up many times. The chain employs TRBV7-9 and TRBJ2-5, with 12 bases that match TRBD2. This CDR3 is 16 amino acids long. The germline V gene encodes CDR1 SEHNR and CDR2 FQNEAQ (reference sequence). V was clipped by 5 bases and J by 2 bases; unmatched bases: 6. The CDR3 here is CASSQRLAGEQETQYF. The CDR3 DNA is TGTGCCAGCAGCCAAAGACTAGCGGGAGAACAAGAGACCCAGTACTTC.

Comments on this clonotype: This may be a read error: a much more frequent sequence differs by one nucleotide. CDR3 loop: CAGSKSSTDTQYF. The CDR3 DNA reads as TGTGCCGGTTCCAAGAGTAGCACAGATACGCAGTATTTT. The chain links TRBV6-5 to TRBJ2-3; D is unresolved. Germline values: CDR1 MNHEY, CDR2 SVGAGI. Trimming left V 11 bases short and J 0 bases short, with 12 bases between. The CDR3 consists of 13 residues.

The chain links TRBV6-1 to TRBJ2-5, with D possibly TRBD2 on 6 matching bases. The CDR3 has 15 residues. V shed 6 bases and J shed 9 bases, with 23 bases lying between them. Germline assignment: CDR1 MNHNS and CDR2 SASEGT. This CDR3 reads CASSLGTVGGEAQYF. The CDR3 nucleotides are TGTGCCAGCAGCCTCGGGACTGTCGGCGGGGAGGCCCAGTACTTC.

This clonotype was picked up many times. The V call is TRBV30, the J call TRBJ2-7; no clear D gene. V was pared by 2 bases and J by 1 base, with 9 bases between. Germline V CDR1 and CDR2: GTSNPN, SVGIG (reference sequence). The CDR3 is 13 residues long. The CDR3 DNA reads as TGTGCCTGGAGTAATGGGTTGTCCTACGAGCAGTACTTC. Its protein product is CAWSNGLSYEQYF.